Listed here are 11 T cell receptor beta chains from one sample, sequenced in a study of T cells in Graves' hyperthyroidism and ophthalmopathy. RNA transcripts provided the source from which TCR beta CDR3 regions were amplified. HTBI primers drove first-round RT-PCR of the TCR CDR3. TCRdb re-called the multiplex PCR reads through MiXCR, storing one row per CDR3 protein. The data hold 370,000 or so distinct CDR3 sequences, with roughly 25% observed a single time. Specimen: blood. These receptors were taken from a man over 45 with Graves' hyperthyroidism.

The sample holds many counts of this clonotype. The chain carries TRBV3-1 and TRBJ1-1; D call uncertain. The CDR3 contains 14 residues. Germline V CDR1 and CDR2: LGHDT, YNNKEL (reference sequence). Trimming left V 1 base short and J 3 bases short, with 9 bases between. The CDR3 nucleotides read TGTGCCAGCAGCCAAGTAGGGAGGGACACTGAAGCTTTCTTT. Amino acids: CASSQVGRDTEAFF. Looking up the rest from reference TRBV3-1 and TRBJ1-1 gives the full variable domain: DTAVSQTPKYLVTQMGNDKSIKCEQNLGHDTMYWYKQDSKKFLKIMFSYNNKELIINETVPNRFSPKSPDKAHLNLHINSLELGDSAVYFCASSQVGRDTEAFFGQGTRLTVV.

V gene TRBV27 combines with J gene TRBJ1-2; weak D call: TRBD1 (5 bases). Trimming left V 6 bases short and J 6 bases short, with 17 bases between. Germline V lookup: CDR1 MNHEY, CDR2 SMNVEV (reference sequence). This CDR3 region has 14 residues. CDR3 protein: CASSPTPGSHGYTF. The CDR3 DNA follows: TGTGCCAGCAGCCCCACCCCAGGGTCCCATGGCTACACCTTC.

This clonotype was counted ten times or more. The rearrangement joins TRBV7-2 to TRBJ1-3; D remains unclear. This CDR3 spans 13 amino acids. Germline assignment: CDR1 SGHTA and CDR2 FQGNSA. Trimming took off 1 base at V and 5 bases at J, with 6 bases between the two ends. The CDR3 sequence: CASSLVSRNTIYF. In nucleotides, the CDR3 is TGTGCCAGCAGCTTAGTGTCCAGAAACACCATATATTTT.

The CDR3 coding sequence is TGTGCCAGCAGCCAATTAGCGGAGAGCTCCTACAATGAGCAGTTCTTC. This gives the protein CASSQLAESSYNEQFF. This chain joins TRBV3-1 and TRBJ2-1, with D possibly TRBD2 on 6 matching bases. Germline CDR1 reads LGHDT; CDR2 reads YNNKEL (reference sequence). The CDR3 loop spans 16 amino acids. Deletions cut 2 bases from V and 0 bases from J, with 11 bases between.

In DNA, the CDR3 is TGTGCTAGTGCCCCCTACACAGGGGCAAACAATGAGCAGTTCTTC. Protein product: CASAPYTGANNEQFF. The chain joins TRBV12-5 to TRBJ2-1; TRBD1 matches 7 bases. J gave up 5 bases and V 7 bases, and 11 bases lay outside the gene matches. CDR1 LGHNT and CDR2 FRNRAP come from the germline V gene. The CDR3 covers 15 residues.

This clonotype was observed at least ten times. The chain carries TRBV7-6 and TRBJ2-7; D gene ambiguous. The germline V and J ends were trimmed by 0 bases and 2 bases, with 14 bases remaining between them. This CDR3 has 16 amino acids. Germline V lookup: CDR1 SGHVS, CDR2 FNYEAQ. As DNA, the CDR3 is TGTGCCAGCAGCTTAGCCACGCATCCTGGGCCCTACGAGCAGTACTTC. Translating gives CASSLATHPGPYEQYF.

This clonotype was counted at least ten times. The chain uses TRBV12-3 or TRBV12-4 and TRBJ2-1; D call uncertain. The CDR3 contains 14 residues. Trimming left V 5 bases short and J 10 bases short, with 18 bases between. In DNA, the CDR3 is TGTGCCAGCAGTCATTCCCTAGTGATTTACGAGCAGTTCTTC. This sequence encodes CASSHSLVIYEQFF.

This clonotype was recorded a few times. The chain combines TRBV11-2 with TRBJ2-2; D might be TRBD1 or TRBD2, each matching 5 bases. Germline CDR1 is SGHAT and CDR2 is FQNNGV. Trimming left V 5 bases short and J 7 bases short, with 14 bases between. CDR3 length equals 14 residues. The CDR3: CASSRPTRGGELFF. The CDR3, as DNA: TGTGCCAGCAGCAGGCCCACTAGGGGCGGGGAGCTGTTTTTT.

In this sample, this clonotype turned up a few times. This chain connects TRBV12-3 or TRBV12-4 to TRBJ2-6; TRBD1 is a possible D gene (5 bases). V was pared by 6 bases and J by 7 bases, with 16 bases between. The CDR3 contains 15 residues. The CDR3 protein is CASRPGHLVANVLTF. CDR3 sequence (DNA): TGTGCCAGCAGACCCGGACACTTAGTAGCCAACGTCCTGACTTTC.

The V and J genes are TRBV6-1 and TRBJ2-2; possible D gene TRBD2, 6 bases. CDR1 is MNHNS and CDR2 is SASEGT in the germline V gene. The V and J ends lost 10 bases and 3 bases respectively, with 15 bases between them. This CDR3 has 14 amino acids. The CDR3 protein is CATAGLDYTGELFF. The CDR3 nucleotides are TGTGCCACCGCGGGACTCGACTACACCGGGGAGCTGTTTTTT.

The rearrangement joins TRBV2 to TRBJ2-7; D is uncertain. V was clipped by 8 bases and J by 0 bases, with 17 bases between them. From germline, CDR1 is SNHLY and CDR2 FYNNEI. The CDR3 runs 15 residues. The DNA of the CDR3 is TGTGCCAGCCTTCGTGGGTCGGCCAGCTCCTACGAGCAGTACTTC. Translating it yields CASLRGSASSYEQYF.